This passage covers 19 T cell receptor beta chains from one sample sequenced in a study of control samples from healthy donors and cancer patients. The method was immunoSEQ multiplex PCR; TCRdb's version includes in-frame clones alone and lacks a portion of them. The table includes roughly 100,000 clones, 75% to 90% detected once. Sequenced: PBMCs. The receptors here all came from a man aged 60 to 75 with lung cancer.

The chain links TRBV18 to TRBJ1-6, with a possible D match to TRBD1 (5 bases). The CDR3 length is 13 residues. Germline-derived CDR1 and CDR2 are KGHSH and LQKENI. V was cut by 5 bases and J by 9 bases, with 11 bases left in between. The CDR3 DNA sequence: TGTGCCAGCTCATTCGGGGGACGTTCACCCCTCCACTTT. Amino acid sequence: CASSFGGRSPLHF.

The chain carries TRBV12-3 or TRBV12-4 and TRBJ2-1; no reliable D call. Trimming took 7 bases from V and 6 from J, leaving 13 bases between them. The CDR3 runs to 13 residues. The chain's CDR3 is CASTNQIANEQFF. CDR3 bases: TGTGCCAGCACCAACCAAATTGCCAATGAGCAGTTCTTC.

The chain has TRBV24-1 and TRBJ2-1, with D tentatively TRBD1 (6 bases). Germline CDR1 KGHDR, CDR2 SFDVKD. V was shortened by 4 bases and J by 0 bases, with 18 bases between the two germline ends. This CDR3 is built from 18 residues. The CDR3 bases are TGTGCCACCAGTGACGCCCGACAGGTTGGCCGCTCCTACAATGAGCAGTTCTTC. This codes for CATSDARQVGRSYNEQFF.

The CDR3 reads CAISALAGVPDTQYF. CDR3 in DNA: TGTGCCATCAGTGCTCTGGCAGGGGTCCCAGATACGCAGTATTTT. The J gene is TRBJ2-3, the V gene TRBV10-3; D perhaps matches TRBD1 (6 bases). Per the germline V gene, CDR1 is ENHRY and CDR2 is SYGVKD. V was cut by 4 bases and J by 4 bases, with 15 bases left in between. The CDR3 extends over 15 amino acids.

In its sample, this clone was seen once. DNA of the CDR3: TGTGCCAGCAGTTACTCAGGCCTCACCAATCAGCCCCAGCATTTT. Its translation is CASSYSGLTNQPQHF. The chain couples TRBV6-5 to TRBJ1-5, with D unresolved. V was trimmed by 0 bases and J by 3 bases, leaving 9 bases between them. This CDR3 contains 15 residues. Germline V CDR1 and CDR2: MNHEY, SVGAGI.

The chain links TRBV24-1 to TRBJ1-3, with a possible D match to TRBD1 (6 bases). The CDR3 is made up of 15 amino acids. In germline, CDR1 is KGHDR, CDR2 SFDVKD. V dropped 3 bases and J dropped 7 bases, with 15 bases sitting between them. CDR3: CATSDPTRGGNTIYF. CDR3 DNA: TGTGCCACCAGTGATCCAACCAGGGGAGGCAACACCATATATTTT.

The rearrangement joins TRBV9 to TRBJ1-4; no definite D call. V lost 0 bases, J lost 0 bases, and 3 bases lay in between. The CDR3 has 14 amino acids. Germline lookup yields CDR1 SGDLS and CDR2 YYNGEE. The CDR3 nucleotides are TGTGCCAGCAGCGTAGATACAACTAATGAAAAACTGTTTTTT. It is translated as CASSVDTTNEKLFF. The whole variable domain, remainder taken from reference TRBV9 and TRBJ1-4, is DSGVTQTPKHLITATGQRVTLRCSPRSGDLSVYWYQQSLDQGLQFLIQYYNGEERAKGNILERFSAQQFPDLHSELNLSSLELGDSALYFCASSVDTTNEKLFFGSGTQLSVL.

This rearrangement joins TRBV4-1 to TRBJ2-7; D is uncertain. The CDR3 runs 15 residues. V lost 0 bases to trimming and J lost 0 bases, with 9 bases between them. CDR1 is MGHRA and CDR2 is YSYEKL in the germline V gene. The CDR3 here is CASSQEPVGSYEQYF. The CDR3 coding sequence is TGCGCCAGCAGCCAAGAACCCGTAGGCTCCTACGAGCAGTACTTC.

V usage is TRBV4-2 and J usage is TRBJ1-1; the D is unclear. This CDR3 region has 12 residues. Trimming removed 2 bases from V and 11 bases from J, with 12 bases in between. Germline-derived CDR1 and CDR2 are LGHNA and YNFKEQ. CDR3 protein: CASSQSREWAFF. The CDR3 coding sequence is TGTGCCAGCAGCCAATCCCGGGAATGGGCTTTCTTT.

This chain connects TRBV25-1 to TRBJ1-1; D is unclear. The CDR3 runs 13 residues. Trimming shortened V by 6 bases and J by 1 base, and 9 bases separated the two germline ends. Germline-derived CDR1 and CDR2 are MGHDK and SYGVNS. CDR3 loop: CASRYLKNTEAFF. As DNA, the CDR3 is TGTGCCAGCAGATATCTTAAGAACACTGAAGCTTTCTTT.

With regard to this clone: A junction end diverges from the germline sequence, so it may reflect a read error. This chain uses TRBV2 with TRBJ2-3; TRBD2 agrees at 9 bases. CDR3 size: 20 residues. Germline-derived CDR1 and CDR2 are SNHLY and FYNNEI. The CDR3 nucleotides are TGTGCCAGCAGGGAAGGGCCGGGCGCGGGGGGGGCCTTGGGAACAGATACGCAGTATTTT. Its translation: CASREGPGAGGALGTDTQYF.

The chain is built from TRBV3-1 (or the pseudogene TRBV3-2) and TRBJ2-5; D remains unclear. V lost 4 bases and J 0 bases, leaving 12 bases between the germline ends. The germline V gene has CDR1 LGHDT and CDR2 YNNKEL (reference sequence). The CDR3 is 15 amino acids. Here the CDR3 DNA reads TGTGCCAGCAGCCTCCTAAACTGGGACCAAGAGACCCAGTACTTC. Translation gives CASSLLNWDQETQYF.

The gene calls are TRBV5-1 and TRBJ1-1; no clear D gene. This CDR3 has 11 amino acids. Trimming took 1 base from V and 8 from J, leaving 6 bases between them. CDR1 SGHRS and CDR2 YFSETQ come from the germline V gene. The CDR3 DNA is TGCGCCAGCAGCTTGACGGGGGAAGCTTTCTTT. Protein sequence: CASSLTGEAFF.

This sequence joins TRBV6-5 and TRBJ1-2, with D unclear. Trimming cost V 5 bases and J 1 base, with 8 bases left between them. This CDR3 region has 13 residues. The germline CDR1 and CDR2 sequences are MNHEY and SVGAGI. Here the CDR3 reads CASSPTLNYGYTF. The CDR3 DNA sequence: TGTGCCAGCAGTCCAACACTTAACTATGGCTACACCTTC.

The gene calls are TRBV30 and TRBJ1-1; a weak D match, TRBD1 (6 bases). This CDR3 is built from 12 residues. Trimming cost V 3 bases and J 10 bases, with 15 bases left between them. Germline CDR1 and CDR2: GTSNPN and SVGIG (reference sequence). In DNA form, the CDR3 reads TGTGCCTGGAGGGTCCTGACAGGTGGAGCTTTCTTT. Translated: CAWRVLTGGAFF.

CDR3 nucleotides: TGTGCCAGCAGTTTAATAGCGGGGGGGGCGTCGGAGCAGTTCTTC. As protein: CASSLIAGGASEQFF. This rearrangement joins TRBV2 to TRBJ2-1; 11 positions match TRBD2. Trimming took 5 bases from V and 10 from J; bases not matched to a gene: 10. The CDR3 totals 15 residues. The germline V gene has CDR1 SNHLY and CDR2 FYNNEI.

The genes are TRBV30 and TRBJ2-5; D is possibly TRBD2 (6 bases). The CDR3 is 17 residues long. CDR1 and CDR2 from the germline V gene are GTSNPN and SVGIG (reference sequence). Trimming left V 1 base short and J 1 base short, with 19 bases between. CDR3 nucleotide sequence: TGTGCCTGGAGTGGTCTAGGGCGGCGGGACTTCCAAGAGACCCAGTACTTC. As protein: CAWSGLGRRDFQETQYF.

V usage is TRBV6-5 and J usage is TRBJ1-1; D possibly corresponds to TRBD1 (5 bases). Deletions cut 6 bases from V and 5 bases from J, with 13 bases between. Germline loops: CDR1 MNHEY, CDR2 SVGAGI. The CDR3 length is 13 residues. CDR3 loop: CASSRDQGTEAFF. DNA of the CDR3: TGTGCCAGCAGCCGAGATCAGGGAACTGAAGCTTTCTTT.

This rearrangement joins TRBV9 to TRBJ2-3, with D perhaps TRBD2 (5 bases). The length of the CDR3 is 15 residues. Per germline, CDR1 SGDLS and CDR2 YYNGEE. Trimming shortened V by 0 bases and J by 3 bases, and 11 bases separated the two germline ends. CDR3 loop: CASSVAGSGTDTQYF. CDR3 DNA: TGTGCCAGCAGCGTAGCGGGGAGTGGAACAGATACGCAGTATTTT.